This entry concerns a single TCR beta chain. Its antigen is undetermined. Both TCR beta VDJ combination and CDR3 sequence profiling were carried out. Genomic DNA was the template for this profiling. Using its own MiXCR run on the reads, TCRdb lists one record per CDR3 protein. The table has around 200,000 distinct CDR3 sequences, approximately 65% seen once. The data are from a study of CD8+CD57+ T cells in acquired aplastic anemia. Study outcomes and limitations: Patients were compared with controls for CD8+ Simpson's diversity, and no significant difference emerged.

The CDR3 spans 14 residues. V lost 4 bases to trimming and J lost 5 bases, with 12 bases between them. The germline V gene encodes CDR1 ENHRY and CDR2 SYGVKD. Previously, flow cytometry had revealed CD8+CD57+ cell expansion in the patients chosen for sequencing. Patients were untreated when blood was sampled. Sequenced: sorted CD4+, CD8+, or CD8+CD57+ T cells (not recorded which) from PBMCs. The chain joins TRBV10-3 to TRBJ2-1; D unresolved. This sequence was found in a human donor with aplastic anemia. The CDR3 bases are TGTGCCATCAGTGGCGGACCAAGAAACAATGAGCAGTTCTTC. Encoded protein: CAISGGPRNNEQFF.